The subject of this entry is one T cell receptor (beta chain). This clone's antigen is unknown. There are no base qualities to consult, and no much larger clone falls within one base. For sequencing of the TCRbeta CDR3 region, genomic DNA was extracted from the sorted cells. The immunoSEQ Assay was used to sequence the TCRbeta CDR3 regions. TCRdb retrieved this table from immuneACCESS and kept in-frame rearrangements only. Not all clones are present; in checked studies, unresolved V genes account for under half, and no reason is known for the remainder. For this sample the table gives roughly 7,000 clones, of which about nine tenths were detected only once. Approximately 2% of the sample lies in the top ten. The sample comes from a study of OX40 agonist ivuxolimab in advanced cancers. In the study overall: Ivuxolimab was an agonistic, fully human IgG2 monoclonal antibody directed against OX40 (CD134), a costimulatory receptor. Intravenous ivuxolimab was administered to patients every 2 weeks at six dose levels: 0.01, 0.1, 0.3, 1.5, 3 and 10 mg/kg. Among the roughly 52 dose-escalation patients, about 19 had hepatocellular carcinoma, roughly 15 melanoma, 9 renal cell carcinoma and 9 head and neck cancer. The point of sequencing TCRbeta in the periphery was to test whether ivuxolimab changed TCR sequence diversity and drove clonal T-cell expansion. The paper covers the monotherapy dose-escalation part of the phase I ivuxolimab trial, which included N of about 50 patients. Prior anti-PD-1, anti-PD-L1 or anti-CTLA-4 therapy was permitted, and checkpoint inhibitors had been received by under 50% of dose-escalation patients. Partial responses occurred in three dose-escalation patients, of whom one had hepatocellular carcinoma and two had cutaneous melanoma. In the dose-escalation cohort, around four fifths of patients were male, and the mean age was about 55 years, with a range of about 23 to 85.

Patients with a history of autoimmune disease or receiving systemic immunosuppression were excluded from the trial. In every dose cohort, peripheral blood was drawn for TCR sequencing at baseline, cycle 4 day 1, and cycle 7 day 1. The samples were drawn from a first-in-human, open-label, multicenter phase I dose-escalation trial of ivuxolimab. The trial enrolled adults with locally advanced or metastatic head and neck squamous cell, hepatocellular, melanoma or renal cell carcinoma. Before TCR sequencing, CD4+ and CD8+ T cells were separately sorted from peripheral blood. The investigation overall reported the following: At doses from 0.1 to 3.0 mg/kg, clonal expansion was seen in both CD4+ and CD8+ blood T cells between baseline and week 6. The antigen specificity of the clonally expanded peripheral T cells was not determined. Low levels of normalized T-cell clonal expansion were also seen in some patients who did not respond. In partial responders in the 0.1-3.0 mg/kg groups, normalized peripheral clonal expansion was found to be among the lowest, especially among CD8+ T cells. After ivuxolimab, more expanded clones were found on average in CD8+ T cells than in CD4+ T cells.

From its cysteine to its phenylalanine, the CDR3 spans 20 amino acids. Just the 60-base CDR3 DNA is kept, in frame starting at base 1. Clipping removes 2 bases from V and 1 base from J, with 13 as the unmatched junction base count. Taken from the germline V gene, the CDR1 and CDR2 loops are SGHRS and YFSETQ. The TCR comes from an adult with an advanced solid tumor such as melanoma, head and neck, liver or kidney cancer. The receptor chain draws on TRBV5-1 and TRBJ2-6; 9 central bases correspond to TRBD1. This specimen was CD4+ or CD8+ T cells sorted from blood, taken in a trial of the OX40 agonist ivuxolimab. The CDR3 has the sequence CASSLEGQGFLRSGANVLTF. The sequence in DNA is TGCGCCAGCAGCTTAGAAGGACAGGGGTTCTTACGGTCTGGGGCCAACGTCCTGACTTTC.